This T cell receptor (beta chain) appears in the sequencing data of a study of early T cells in non-severe SARS-CoV-2 infection. About the study: RNA in bulk from unsorted whole blood was sequenced, and chains were unpaired.

This clonotype was picked up a small number of times. Individual cDNA molecules were tagged with unique molecular identifiers, the study reported. A single record per CDR3 protein comes from TCRdb applying MiXCR to the 5' RACE reads. The table has around 67,000 distinct CDR3 sequences, 11% seen once; the top ten hold about 3.8%. Germline assignment: CDR1 SNHLY and CDR2 FYNNEI. The CDR3 is made up of 14 amino acids. Trimming left V 5 bases short and J 6 bases short, with 14 bases between. The receptor was derived from an adult who was a healthcare worker with PCR-confirmed SARS-CoV-2 infection or an uninfected control (not recorded which). Sequenced: whole blood. V and J are TRBV2 and TRBJ2-1; D is possibly TRBD1 or TRBD2 (5 bases each). The chain's CDR3 is CASSQGPGGNEQFF. The DNA of the CDR3 is TGTGCCAGCAGTCAGGGACCTGGGGGCAATGAGCAGTTCTTC. Looking up the rest from reference TRBV2 and TRBJ2-1 gives the full variable domain: EPEVTQTPSHQVTQMGQEVILRCVPISNHLYFYWYRQILGQKVEFLVSFYNNEISEKSEIFDDQFSVERPDGSNFTLKIRSTKLEDSAMYFCASSQGPGGNEQFFGPGTRLTVL.